What follows are 2 T cell receptor beta chains derived from one specimen sequenced in a study of T cell responses to AZD1222 COVID-19 vaccine. The data were produced by immunoSEQ multiplex PCR, yet TCRdb's version contains in-frame clones alone and is incomplete. This sample has about 99,000 clones, with 91% found just once. The specimen comprised peripheral blood, sampled 28 days after the second AZD1222 dose. Receptors originate from an adult who received the AZD1222 COVID-19 vaccine.

DNA of the CDR3: TGTGCCAGCAGAAACAGGGGGCGCGTCTATGGCTACACCTTC. It specifies CASRNRGRVYGYTF. The chain combines TRBV28 with TRBJ1-2, with 9 bases fitting TRBD1. The length of the CDR3 is 14 residues. Germline V gene lookup returns CDR1 MDHEN and CDR2 SYDVKM. Losses at the gene ends were 6 bases for V and 4 bases for J; bases not matched to a gene: 6.

The table lists this clone with a few counts. The chain links TRBV19 to TRBJ2-2; possible D gene TRBD2, 6 bases. The CDR3 consists of 14 residues. The germline V gene has CDR1 LNHDA and CDR2 SQIVND (reference sequence). Trimming stripped 3 bases from V and 7 bases from J, with 12 bases between. CDR3 nucleotide sequence: TGTGCCAGTAGTATTACGGAGGGGAGCGGGGAGCTGTTTTTT. As protein: CASSITEGSGELFF.